This is a list of T cell receptor beta chains from one sample in a study of breast tumors, draining lymph nodes, adjacent tissues. TCRdb processed the multiplex PCR reads anew with MiXCR; each CDR3 protein has one entry. The sample has around 140,000 distinct CDR3 sequences; approximately 20% are singletons. Sequenced input: axillary lymph node tissue. Every receptor here comes from a female donor with breast cancer. Some clones in this sample may be carry-over from other donors' samples. Both conserved end residues are part of each CDR3. The D gene is left open where the match is weak. The size entry is marked missing in some rows and otherwise reads once, few, many or a size class.

>TRBV24-1|TRBD1|many|TRBJ2-1
CATSDRDRGQFF
TGTGCCACCAGTGATCGCGACAGGGGGCAGTTCTTC
>TRBV2|.|many|TRBJ1-5
CASSEQTSNQPQHF
TGTGCCAGCAGTGAACAAACTAGCAATCAGCCCCAGCATTTT
>TRBV5-5|.|many|TRBJ2-5
CASSLAKGIRETQYF
TGTGCCAGCAGCTTGGCCAAGGGGATTCGAGAGACCCAGTACTTC
>TRBV15|.|many|TRBJ2-3
CATSREGTDTQYF
TGTGCCACCAGCAGAGAAGGCACAGATACGCAGTATTTT
>TRBV6-1|TRBD1|few|TRBJ1-5
CASSEASRAGGAIGNQPQHF
TGTGCCAGCAGTGAAGCTTCTCGGGCAGGGGGTGCGATTGGCAATCAGCCCCAGCATTTT
>TRBV12-3/TRBV12-4|.|many|TRBJ1-5
CASSLAGNQPQHF
TGTGCCAGCAGTTTGGCAGGGAATCAGCCCCAGCATTTT
>TRBV6-1|TRBD1|.|TRBJ1-5
CASSTLPTGGGQPQHF
TGTGCCAGCAGCACCCTCCCGACAGGGGGCGGTCAGCCCCAGCATTTT
>TRBV4-2|TRBD2|many|TRBJ2-1
CASSQRQSTSGRWRNEQFF
TGTGCCAGCAGCCAACGACAGTCTACTAGCGGGAGGTGGAGGAATGAGCAGTTCTTC
>TRBV5-1|TRBD2|many|TRBJ2-1
CASSLGLAGGILDEQFF
TGCGCCAGCAGCTTGGGACTAGCGGGAGGGATCTTAGATGAGCAGTTCTTC
>TRBV12-3/TRBV12-4|.|many|TRBJ1-6
CASSLGGGNSPLHF
TGTGCCAGCAGTTTAGGGGGTGGGAATTCACCCCTCCACTTT
>TRBV29-1|TRBD2|many|TRBJ2-5
CSVVVGGEETQYF
TGCAGCGTTGTGGTCGGGGGGGAAGAGACCCAGTACTTC
>TRBV5-1|.|many|TRBJ2-7
CASSFHRADEQYF
TGCGCCAGCAGCTTTCACAGGGCGGACGAGCAGTACTTC
>TRBV6-5|TRBD2|many|TRBJ2-1
CASSRDYNREQFF
TGTGCCAGCAGTAGGGACTACAACAGGGAGCAGTTCTTC
>TRBV14|TRBD2|.|TRBJ2-4
CASSRAGRGGDIQYF
TGTGCCAGCAGCCGAGCGGGGAGAGGCGGTGACATTCAGTACTTC
>TRBV28|TRBD1|few|TRBJ2-2
CASNSGTGTGELFF
TGTGCCAGCAACTCCGGGACAGGAACCGGGGAGCTGTTTTTT